This TCR beta chain was captured by sequencing in a study of beta chain features in type 1 diabetes. Investigators reverse transcribed all isolated RNA, so they sequenced expressed TCRB transcripts. TCRdb keeps only in-frame clones here, not all; method: immunoSEQ multiplex PCR. The repertoire holds 150,000 to 200,000 clones, with approximately 13% as singletons. Comment on this clone: Its antigen remains unidentified.

Germline V gives CDR1 SQVTM, CDR2 ANQGSEA. This CDR3 region has 13 residues. Trimming at V came to 7 bases and at J to 4 bases, leaving 8 bases not matched to a gene. Every donor provided one heparinised blood draw, which averaged approximately 120 mL. Each of the sorted populations had a purity greater than 95%. Study results and limitations: Equally in patients and controls, PCR might preferentially amplify shorter templates. Shortening that was moderate but significant affected the TCRB CDR3s of Type 1 diabetes patients in all four CD4+ subsets.

The source is a woman under 30 in good health. The specimen sequenced was central memory CD4+ T cells from blood. The chain couples TRBV29-1 to TRBJ2-7; TRBD2 matches 9 bases. This CDR3 is CSARAGLAYEQYF. CDR3 sequence (DNA): TGCAGCGCCCGGGCGGGACTAGCTTACGAGCAGTACTTC.